What follows are 3 T cell receptor beta chains derived from one specimen sequenced in a study of T cell responses to AZD1222 COVID-19 vaccine. The repertoire was sequenced with immunoSEQ multiplex PCR; TCRdb's copy has only in-frame clones and lacks some. In the table there are 110,000 to 150,000 clones, 80% to 95% of which are singletons. Sequenced here: peripheral blood, sampled on day 0 of AZD1222 vaccination. Every receptor here comes from an adult in good health.

The rearrangement uses TRBV4-1 and TRBJ2-7; the D gene is possibly TRBD2 (5 bases). This CDR3 spans 13 amino acids. Germline CDR1 is MGHRA and CDR2 is YSYEKL. Trimming took off 1 base at V and 7 bases at J, with 11 bases between the two ends. CDR3 amino acids: CASSQGGTGEQYF. The CDR3 nucleotides are TGCGCCAGCAGCCAAGGAGGTACGGGAGAGCAGTACTTC.

V gene TRBV6-5 combines with J gene TRBJ2-7, with D possibly being TRBD1 (5 bases). Germline CDR1 reads MNHEY; CDR2 reads SVGAGI. The CDR3 covers 13 residues. V lost 5 bases to trimming and J lost 0 bases, with 8 bases between them. CDR3 coding DNA: TGTGCCAGCAGTCACGACAGCTCCTACGAGCAGTACTTC. It encodes CASSHDSSYEQYF.

This clone was observed a handful of times. This rearrangement joins TRBV7-3 to TRBJ1-1; D unclear. The CDR3 sequence is 11 residues long. Trimming shortened V by 5 bases and J by 10 bases, and 11 bases separated the two germline ends. Germline V lookup: CDR1 SGHTA, CDR2 FQGTGA. In DNA form, the CDR3 reads TGTGCCAGCAGCCCCCCCGGCCGAGCTTTCTTT. Translating gives CASSPPGRAFF.